This TCR beta chain was documented in a study of T-cell reconstitution after alpha-beta-depleted transplantation in children. Of note for this clonotype: The antigen remains unidentified. The junction shows a germline mismatch at one end, possibly a read error.

Regarding the study as a whole: Some patients showed high day-60 TCRbeta diversity, which derived from surviving recipient T cells and thymic progenitors. One year after transplant, T-cell counts and diversity came mostly from newly produced T cells. There were reportedly several hundred expanded graft clones from which alpha-beta T cells came about two months after transplant.

A TCRbeta library incorporating unique molecular identifiers was prepared. MiXCR was run by TCRdb on the PCR reads, yielding one entry per CDR3 protein. The profile covers 450,000 to 600,000 distinct CDR3 sequences, with over 9.5% appearing a single time and roughly 2% taken by the ten largest. Sequenced here: PBMCs, sampled before TCRalphabeta/CD19-depleted stem cell transplant. The sequence was collected from a child aged 2 to 10 with inherited bone marrow failure, due to receive a stem cell transplant.

This CDR3 is CASSLDRVTDTQYF. CDR3 nucleotides: TGTGCCAGCAGTTTAGATCGAGTCACAGATACGCAGTATTTT. The V call is TRBV11-3, the J call TRBJ2-3; no firm D call. This CDR3 spans 14 amino acids. CDR1 is SGHNT, CDR2 YENEEA, per germline.